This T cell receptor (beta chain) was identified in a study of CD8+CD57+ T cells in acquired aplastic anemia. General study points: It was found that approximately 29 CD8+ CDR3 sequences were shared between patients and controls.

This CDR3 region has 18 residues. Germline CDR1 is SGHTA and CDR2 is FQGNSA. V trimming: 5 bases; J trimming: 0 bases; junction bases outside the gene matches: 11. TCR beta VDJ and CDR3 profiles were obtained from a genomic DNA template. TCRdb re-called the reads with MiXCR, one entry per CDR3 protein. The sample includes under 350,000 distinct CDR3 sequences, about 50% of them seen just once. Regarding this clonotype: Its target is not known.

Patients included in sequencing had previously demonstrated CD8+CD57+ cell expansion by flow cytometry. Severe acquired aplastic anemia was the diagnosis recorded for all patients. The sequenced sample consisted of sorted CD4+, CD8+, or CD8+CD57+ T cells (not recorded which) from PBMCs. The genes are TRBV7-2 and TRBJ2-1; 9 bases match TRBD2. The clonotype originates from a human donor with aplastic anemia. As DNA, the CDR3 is TGTGCCAGCAGCCCGATTACTAGCGGGTTGAGCTCCTACAATGAGCAGTTCTTC. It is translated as CASSPITSGLSSYNEQFF.